This T cell receptor (beta chain) derives from a study of cytomegalovirus exposure and HLA in healthy donors. Study-wide findings and caveats: Beyond CMV serostatus, there was no information to go on about immune exposure. An analysis done earlier found most TCR beta V segments productive about 90% or about 30% of the time. Most subjects had HLA-A and HLA-B alleles reportedly predicted accurately by TCR beta sequences.

Worth noting for this clone: Its specificity is not known.

The PCR had 60 Vbeta and 13 Jbeta primers. Produced via immunoSEQ multiplex PCR; TCRdb's table is partial and in-frame only. Its listing shows about 140,000 clones. V dropped 4 bases and J dropped 4; count of bases not matched to a gene: 4. Germline V CDR1 and CDR2: SGDLS, YYNGEE. This CDR3 is 14 amino acids long. The chain is built from TRBV9 and TRBJ2-1; 8 bases line up with TRBD1. The sequenced material came from PBMCs. The source of this sequence is a male donor in good health and CMV-seronegative. The CDR3 DNA reads TGTGCCAGCAGCCCGGGACAGGCATACAATGAGCAGTTCTTC. It specifies CASSPGQAYNEQFF.